This T cell receptor beta chain is drawn from a study of long-term antiretroviral therapy in people with HIV. The CDR3 has 19 amino acids. The V gene lost 7 bases and the J gene lost 1 base, with 27 bases spanning the gap. Looked up from germline, CDR1 is SNHLY and CDR2 is FYNNEI. At survey level, the immunoSEQ assay was run in its v3.0 version. Assay: immunoSEQ multiplex PCR; the TCRdb copy retains only in-frame clones and omits some. The table lists around 19,000 clones, 79% of them singletons. The receptor was isolated from a young man with HIV. The material was unsorted PBMCs, obtained at the start of antiretroviral therapy. This rearrangement joins TRBV2 to TRBJ2-3; D assignment may be TRBD1 or TRBD2 (6 bases each). CDR3 amino acids: CASMKARGVPTLGTDTQYF. The CDR3 DNA sequence: TGTGCCAGCATGAAGGCAAGGGGGGTTCCTACACTGGGCACAGATACGCAGTATTTT. The variable domain in full, with the rest retrieved from reference TRBV2 and TRBJ2-3, is EPEVTQTPSHQVTQMGQEVILRCVPISNHLYFYWYRQILGQKVEFLVSFYNNEISEKSEIFDDQFSVERPDGSNFTLKIRSTKLEDSAMYFCASMKARGVPTLGTDTQYFGPGTRLTVL.